This T cell receptor (beta chain) was recorded in a study of CD8 T cells in Susac syndrome. The T cells that were sequenced for TCR beta were CD8+ and CD4+ cells from blood. TEMRA cells were FACS-enriched and CD8+ and CD4+ T cells negatively isolated. The length of the CDR3 is 12 residues. CDR1 and CDR2 from the germline V gene are SQVTM and ANQGSEA. After removal of 7 bases from V and 9 bases from J, the junction contained 5 bases not matched to a gene. Random hexamers were used to reverse transcribe 0.5 to 1 ug of RNA. TCRdb recomputed calls from the immunoSEQ multiplex PCR reads with MiXCR, one row per CDR3 protein. This sample has tens of thousands of distinct CDR3 sequences, with approximately 96% found just once.

The clonotype originates from a human donor with Susac syndrome. The sample taken for sequencing was CD8+ T cells from PBMCs. The gene calls are TRBV29-1 and TRBJ1-6; 8 nucleotides match TRBD1. The CDR3 bases are TGCAGCGCCGGGACAGGCAGTTCACCCCTCCACTTT. This encodes CSAGTGSSPLHF.